This TCR beta chain was identified in a study of somatic mutations in cytotoxic T cells in rheumatoid arthritis. Study-wide results and limits: A single CD8+ clone exceeded 20% of CD8+ cells in 8 of 65 patients. Rheumatoid arthritis patients and age-matched healthy controls showed no significant difference in CD8+ T-cell clonality.

The method was immunoSEQ multiplex PCR; TCRdb's version includes in-frame clones alone and lacks a portion of them. This sample carries 30,000 to 45,000 clones, 84% of them seen once, and the ten largest clones take 3% to 3.5%. In regard to this clone: The antigen is not known.

Germline V gene data show CDR1 as SGHDN and CDR2 as FVKESK. This CDR3 is 16 amino acids long. Between the trimmed V and J ends, which lost 1 base and 0 bases, there was a span of 11 bases. This clonotype was obtained from a man aged 35 to 55 in good health. The specimen was CD8+ T cells sorted from blood. This chain uses TRBV14 with TRBJ2-3; D uncertain. This CDR3 is CASSQVVGPSTDTQYF. DNA for the CDR3: TGTGCCAGCAGCCAAGTAGTCGGACCTAGCACAGATACGCAGTATTTT.